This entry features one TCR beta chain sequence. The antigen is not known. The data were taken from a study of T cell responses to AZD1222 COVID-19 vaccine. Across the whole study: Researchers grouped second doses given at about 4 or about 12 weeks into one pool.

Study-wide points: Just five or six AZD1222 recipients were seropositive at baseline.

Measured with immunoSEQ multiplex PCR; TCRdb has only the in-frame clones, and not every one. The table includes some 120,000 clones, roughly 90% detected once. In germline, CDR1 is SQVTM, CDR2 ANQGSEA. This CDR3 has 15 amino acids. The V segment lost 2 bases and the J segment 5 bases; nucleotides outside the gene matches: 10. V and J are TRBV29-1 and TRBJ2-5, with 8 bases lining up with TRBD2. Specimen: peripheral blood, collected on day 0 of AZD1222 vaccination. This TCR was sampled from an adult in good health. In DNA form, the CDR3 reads TGCAGCGTTGAATTATCGGGAGGGTTCGGGGAGACCCAGTACTTC. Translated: CSVELSGGFGETQYF.